Each of the 11 T cell receptor beta chains below was sequenced from the same sample in a study of beta chain features in type 1 diabetes. These receptors' antigens are unknown. General study points: Across all four CD4+ subsets, people with type 1 diabetes showed modestly shorter TCRB CDR3s.

As every portion of the isolated RNA was reverse transcribed, the sequencing read expressed TCRB transcripts. TCRdb keeps only in-frame clones here, not all; method: immunoSEQ multiplex PCR. Found here are around 240,000 clones, around 16% of them singletons; the top ten hold about 0.078%. The sequenced material came from naive CD4+ T cells from blood. Every receptor here comes from a man aged 25 to 40 with type 1 diabetes.

The rearrangement uses TRBV11-1 and TRBJ2-5; the D is unclear. Trimming took 6 bases from V and 2 from J, leaving 10 bases between them. Germline loops: CDR1 SGHAT, CDR2 FQDESV (reference sequence). The CDR3 loop spans 13 amino acids. Written as DNA, the CDR3 is TGTGCCAGCAGACGTGGCTTACAAGAGACCCAGTACTTC. Translation: CASRRGLQETQYF.

V gene TRBV29-1 combines with J gene TRBJ1-1, with D unclear. Trimming removed 8 bases at V and 3 bases at J, with 10 bases between. The V gene's germline CDR1 is SQVTM and CDR2 ANQGSEA. There are 11 residues in the CDR3. The CDR3 loop reads CSTGRDTEAFF. DNA for the CDR3: TGCAGCACGGGGAGGGACACTGAAGCTTTCTTT.

This clone appeared a few times. The chain couples TRBV5-6 to TRBJ2-6; D is unclear. Per the germline V gene, CDR1 is SGHDT and CDR2 is YYEEEE. The V end lost 0 bases, the J end lost 0 bases, and 10 bases lay between the germline ends. The length of the CDR3 is 17 residues. The DNA for the CDR3 is TGTGCCAGCAGCTTGGGATCACGGAGCTCTGGGGCCAACGTCCTGACTTTC. Protein product: CASSLGSRSSGANVLTF.

This chain uses TRBV7-2 with TRBJ2-3; perhaps TRBD1 as D (6 bases). The CDR3 has 15 residues. V was trimmed by 5 bases and J by 0 bases, leaving 12 bases between them. Germline CDR1 and CDR2: SGHTA and FQGNSA. The CDR3 bases are TGTGCCAGCAGCCGAGGGGGTATTAGCACAGATACGCAGTATTTT. Its protein product is CASSRGGISTDTQYF.

This chain uses TRBV7-6 with TRBJ2-5; possible D gene TRBD2, 5 bases. Germline values: CDR1 SGHVS, CDR2 FNYEAQ. Trimming took off 0 bases at V and 5 bases at J, with 13 bases between the two ends. The CDR3 is 15 amino acids. The CDR3 spells CASSLAWTLGETQYF. The CDR3 nucleotides read TGTGCCAGCAGCTTAGCTTGGACTTTAGGGGAGACCCAGTACTTC.

V and J are TRBV29-1 and TRBJ2-1; 8 positions agree with TRBD1. The CDR3 sequence is 14 residues long. Germline CDR1 is SQVTM and CDR2 is ANQGSEA. V lost 5 bases and J lost 2; bases outside the gene matches: 5. CDR3 bases: TGCAGCGTTACCGACAGGGGCCCCTACAATGAGCAGTTCTTC. Its translation: CSVTDRGPYNEQFF.

This clone has more than one count but fewer than ten. The rearrangement joins TRBV13 to TRBJ2-7; D gene unclear. Trimming shortened V by 5 bases and J by 0 bases, and 14 bases separated the two germline ends. The CDR3 sequence is 15 residues long. The germline gives CDR1 PRHDT, CDR2 FYEKMQ (reference sequence). The CDR3 is CASSLGGRSSYEQYF. The CDR3 DNA sequence: TGTGCCAGCAGCCTCGGCGGACGTAGCTCCTACGAGCAGTACTTC.

The chain uses TRBV5-4 and TRBJ2-1, with a tentative D call TRBD1 (6 bases). Germline lookup yields CDR1 SGHNT and CDR2 YYREEE (reference sequence). The V end was cut by 4 bases, the J end by 0 bases, with 14 bases between. The CDR3 length is 16 residues. CDR3 in amino acids: CASSRTGQSSYNEQFF. In nucleotides, the CDR3 is TGTGCCAGCAGCAGAACCGGACAGTCCTCCTACAATGAGCAGTTCTTC. Combining the CDR3 with reference TRBV5-4 and TRBJ2-1 gives the whole variable domain ETGVTQSPTHLIKTRGQQVTLRCSSQSGHNTVSWYQQALGQGPQFIFQYYREEENGRGNFPPRFSGLQFPNYSSELNVNALELDDSALYLCASSRTGQSSYNEQFFGPGTRLTVL.

This clone was seen a handful of times. This chain joins TRBV5-1 and TRBJ2-6; D is possibly TRBD2 (6 bases). This CDR3 is built from 14 residues. Germline V lookup: CDR1 SGHRS, CDR2 YFSETQ. V dropped 5 bases and J dropped 4 bases, with 10 bases sitting between them. CDR3 sequence: CASRRGGGANVLTF. DNA for the CDR3: TGCGCCAGCAGGAGGGGAGGAGGGGCCAACGTCCTGACTTTC.

This clone was seen a handful of times. V and J are TRBV10-3 and TRBJ1-1; 8 nucleotides match TRBD1. The CDR3 covers 16 residues. After removal of 6 bases from V and 4 bases from J, the junction contained 13 bases not matched to a gene. Germline V lookup: CDR1 ENHRY, CDR2 SYGVKD. In DNA, the CDR3 is TGTGCCATCAGGACCCGGACAGGGACGATTGGCACTGAAGCTTTCTTT. It specifies CAIRTRTGTIGTEAFF.

This clone was picked up a small number of times. The V and J genes are TRBV7-2 and TRBJ2-5, with D perhaps TRBD2 (5 bases). The CDR3 covers 13 residues. Germline V gene data show CDR1 as SGHTA and CDR2 as FQGNSA. Deletions cut 8 bases from V and 0 bases from J, with 10 bases between. The CDR3: CASLRADQETQYF. The DNA of the CDR3 is TGTGCCAGCCTGCGGGCGGACCAAGAGACCCAGTACTTC.